These T cell receptor beta chains were read from a single sample in a study of shared clonotypes between healthy human individuals. Data came from immunoSEQ multiplex PCR; TCRdb stores just in-frame clones and leaves some out. The sample comprises over a million clones, roughly 95% of which are singletons, and roughly 1.2% rests with the top ten. The sample was naive CD4+ T cells sorted from blood. Receptor source: a man aged 25 to 40 in good health. Both conserved end residues are part of each CDR3. D genes are given only for firm matches. Clone size, where shown, is once, few, many, or a class for clones that have expanded.

V	D	J	size	CDR3	DNA
TRBV6-5	TRBD1	TRBJ2-7	.	CASSHDRDEQYF	TGTGCCAGCAGCCATGACAGGGATGAGCAGTACTTC
TRBV5-4	.	TRBJ2-3	once	CASSLSGSGDTQYF	TGTGCCAGCAGCTTGTCCGGGAGCGGAGATACGCAGTATTTT
TRBV19	.	TRBJ2-1	.	CASSIVRDTEQFF	TGTGCCAGTAGTATTGTCCGGGATACTGAGCAGTTCTTC
TRBV2	.	TRBJ1-4	.	CASRRATNEKLFF	TGTGCCAGCAGGAGGGCAACTAATGAAAAACTGTTTTTT
TRBV9	.	TRBJ2-7	.	CASSATPGDSYEQYF	TGTGCCAGCAGCGCCACACCGGGAGACTCCTACGAGCAGTACTTC
TRBV9	.	TRBJ2-2	.	CASSSRRTGELFF	TGTGCCAGCAGCTCCAGACGAACCGGGGAGCTGTTTTTT
TRBV6-1	.	TRBJ1-5	few	CASSYQPQHF	TGTGCCAGCAGTTATCAGCCCCAGCATTTT
TRBV27	TRBD2	TRBJ2-1	.	CASSFIGLAGVEDEQFF	TGTGCCAGCAGTTTTATTGGACTAGCGGGAGTAGAAGATGAGCAGTTCTTC
TRBV10-2	TRBD1	TRBJ1-2	.	CASYRDRGGGYTF	TGCGCCAGCTACCGGGACAGGGGCGGCGGCTACACCTTC
TRBV7-9	.	TRBJ2-7	.	CASSYLDSYEQYF	TGTGCCAGCAGCTACCTAGACTCCTACGAGCAGTACTTC
TRBV7-9	.	TRBJ2-3	.	CASSLALDTQYF	TGTGCCAGCAGCTTAGCGCTCGATACGCAGTATTTT
TRBV6-1	.	TRBJ1-4	.	CASINTYHNEKLFF	TGTGCCAGCATCAACACTTACCATAATGAAAAACTGTTTTTT
TRBV9	.	TRBJ2-1	.	CASSVQTYNEQFF	TGTGCCAGCAGCGTCCAGACTTACAATGAGCAGTTCTTC
TRBV30	.	TRBJ2-7	.	CAWSEPAASSYEQYF	TGTGCCTGGAGTGAGCCAGCGGCTAGCTCCTACGAGCAGTACTTC
TRBV28	.	TRBJ2-2	once	CASSTAGEPGELFF	TGTGCCAGCAGTACAGCCGGGGAACCCGGGGAGCTGTTTTTT
TRBV28	.	TRBJ2-1	.	CASTPRTTYNEQFF	TGTGCCAGCACCCCGAGGACTACCTACAATGAGCAGTTCTTC
TRBV19	.	TRBJ1-2	once	CASSIDRSYGYTF	TGTGCCAGTAGTATAGACAGGAGCTATGGCTACACCTTC
TRBV10-1	TRBD2	TRBJ2-1	.	CASSKKAGDEQFF	TGCGCCAGCAGTAAAAAAGCGGGAGATGAGCAGTTCTTC
TRBV28	.	TRBJ1-1	.	CASSLGWGQNTEAFF	TGTGCCAGCAGTTTAGGTTGGGGCCAGAACACTGAAGCTTTCTTT
TRBV11-3	TRBD2	TRBJ2-3	.	CASSTRTSGRASDTQYF	TGTGCCAGCAGCACCCGGACTAGCGGGAGGGCCTCAGATACGCAGTATTTT
TRBV7-9	.	TRBJ2-7	.	CASSNFYEQYF	TGTGCCAGCAGCAACTTCTACGAGCAGTACTTC
TRBV19	.	TRBJ2-5	.	CASTPLGGREETQYF	TGTGCCAGTACCCCTCTCGGGGGAAGGGAAGAGACCCAGTACTTC
TRBV6-5	TRBD1	TRBJ1-2	.	CASSKRQGDYGYTF	TGTGCCAGCAGTAAGAGACAGGGGGACTATGGCTACACCTTC
TRBV28	.	TRBJ1-2	.	CASSLVVGPLYGYTF	TGTGCCAGCAGTTTAGTCGTGGGCCCCCTCTATGGCTACACCTTC
TRBV28	.	TRBJ2-7	.	CASSLFHGSYEQYF	TGTGCCAGCAGTTTATTTCATGGCTCCTACGAGCAGTACTTC
TRBV6-1	.	TRBJ1-2	.	CASDPRAGPRGYTF	TGTGCCAGTGATCCCCGGGCCGGCCCCAGGGGCTACACCTTC
TRBV28	TRBD2	TRBJ2-1	.	CATRLAGGKFF	TGTGCCACCAGACTAGCGGGAGGAAAGTTCTTC
TRBV7-8	TRBD1	TRBJ1-5	.	CASSTTRDRDFLF	TGTGCCAGCAGCACCACCCGGGACAGGGATTTCCTTTTT
TRBV5-4	.	TRBJ2-1	.	CASSLVQQFF	TGTGCCAGCAGCCTCGTACAACAGTTCTTC
TRBV2	.	TRBJ2-7	.	CASMLDLSYEQYF	TGTGCCAGCATGTTGGACTTATCCTACGAGCAGTACTTC
TRBV5-8	.	TRBJ1-5	.	CASSLTDQPQHF	TGTGCCAGCAGCCTAACAGATCAGCCCCAGCATTTT
TRBV15	.	TRBJ1-5	once	CATSRDRTNSNQPQHF	TGTGCCACCAGCAGAGATCGTACCAATAGCAATCAGCCCCAGCATTTT
TRBV19	.	TRBJ1-1	.	CASSIEGAGGANTEAFF	TGTGCCAGTAGTATAGAAGGGGCCGGTGGGGCGAACACTGAAGCTTTCTTT
TRBV4-2	.	TRBJ2-3	.	CASSLGLTDMATDTQYF	TGTGCCAGCAGCCTGGGACTCACGGATATGGCCACAGATACGCAGTATTTT
TRBV6-5	.	TRBJ2-1	.	CASSSLGMEQFF	TGTGCCAGCAGTTCCCTGGGCATGGAGCAGTTCTTC
TRBV19	.	TRBJ2-7	.	CASSILGREDYEQYF	TGTGCCAGTAGTATATTGGGCAGGGAAGACTACGAGCAGTACTTC
TRBV29-1	.	TRBJ1-2	.	CSAGGAGYGYTF	TGCAGCGCCGGAGGGGCGGGGTATGGCTACACCTTC
TRBV19	TRBD1	TRBJ1-2	.	CASSTGQTNYGYTF	TGTGCCAGTAGTACGGGACAGACTAACTATGGCTACACCTTC
TRBV28	.	TRBJ2-5	.	CASRRQAQETQYF	TGTGCCAGCAGGAGACAGGCCCAAGAGACCCAGTACTTC
TRBV7-6	TRBD2	TRBJ2-7	once	CASSAVAGFLYEQYF	TGTGCCAGCAGCGCCGTAGCGGGATTTCTCTACGAGCAGTACTTC
TRBV25-1	.	TRBJ2-5	.	CASSPVGETQYF	TGTGCCAGCAGTCCGGTGGGAGAGACCCAGTACTTC